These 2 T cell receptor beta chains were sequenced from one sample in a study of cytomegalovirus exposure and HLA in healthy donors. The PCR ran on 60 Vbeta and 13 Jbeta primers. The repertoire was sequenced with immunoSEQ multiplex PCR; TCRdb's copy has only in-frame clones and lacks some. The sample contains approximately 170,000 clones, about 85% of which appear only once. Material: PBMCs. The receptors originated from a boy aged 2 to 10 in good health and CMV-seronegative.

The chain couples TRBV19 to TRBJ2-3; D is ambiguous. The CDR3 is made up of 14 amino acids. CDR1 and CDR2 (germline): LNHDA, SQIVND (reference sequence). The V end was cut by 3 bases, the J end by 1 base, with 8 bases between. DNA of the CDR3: TGTGCCAGTAGTATGATGGCCGGCACAGATACGCAGTATTTT. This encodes CASSMMAGTDTQYF.

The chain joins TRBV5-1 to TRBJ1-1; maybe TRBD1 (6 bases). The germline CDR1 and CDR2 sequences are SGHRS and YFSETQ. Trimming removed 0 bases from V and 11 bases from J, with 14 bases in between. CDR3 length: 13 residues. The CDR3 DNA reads TGCGCCAGCAGCTTGGCAGGACAGAGTTTTGCTTTCTTT. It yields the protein CASSLAGQSFAFF.